Shown below are 13 T cell receptor beta chains from a single sample sequenced in a study of blood T cells in healthy people across ages. A second about 7 to 11 cycle PCR used barcoded and J-beta primers. TCRdb reprocessed the 5' RACE reads with MiXCR, giving one entry per CDR3 protein. The sample lists around 800,000 distinct CDR3 sequences; approximately 67% were seen once. The sequenced sample consisted of blood. Receptors originate from a young man in good health.

This chain joins TRBV5-1 and TRBJ2-7, with TRBD1 as a possible D gene (5 bases). CDR3 size: 14 residues. The germline V and J ends were trimmed by 0 bases and 0 bases, with 7 bases remaining between them. Germline CDR1 reads SGHRS; CDR2 reads YFSETQ. In DNA, the CDR3 is TGCGCCAGCAGCTTGGAGACAGTCTCCTACGAGCAGTACTTC. It translates to CASSLETVSYEQYF.

The V gene is TRBV6-5, the J gene TRBJ2-5, with D possibly called TRBD1 or TRBD2 (6 bases each). CDR3 length equals 14 residues. V dropped 2 bases and J dropped 11 bases, with 18 bases sitting between them. Germline V gene sequence: CDR1 MNHEY, CDR2 SVGAGI. Here the CDR3 reads CASSYRGAYSEQYF. DNA of the CDR3: TGTGCCAGCAGTTACAGGGGGGCTTATAGTGAGCAGTACTTC.

The chain has TRBV12-3 or TRBV12-4 and TRBJ1-5; D is possibly TRBD1 (5 bases). Trimming removed 3 bases from V and 3 bases from J, with 18 bases in between. The CDR3 loop spans 17 amino acids. The CDR3 region is CASSFLNLGRPNQPQHF. As DNA, the CDR3 is TGTGCCAGCAGTTTCCTTAACTTGGGACGCCCCAATCAGCCCCAGCATTTT.

This clonotype was seen just once. The CDR3 sequence: CASSYSASPYLSDIQYF. CDR3 DNA: TGTGCCAGCAGTTACTCGGCGTCCCCCTACTTATCGGACATTCAGTACTTC. This chain joins TRBV6-5 and TRBJ2-4, with unresolved D. The ends were cut back, 0 bases at V and 8 bases at J, with 20 bases in the middle. Germline CDR1 and CDR2: MNHEY and SVGAGI. The CDR3 spans 17 residues.

This chain connects TRBV21-1 to TRBJ2-5; the DNA was not compared with TRBD1, the D call given in the table. TRBV21-1 is a pseudogene locus. The CDR3 runs to 15 residues. CDR3 in amino acids: CASSKEDRAQETQYF. The CDR3 nucleotides read TGTGCCAGCAGCAAAGAGGACAGGGCCCAAGAGACCCAGTACTTC.

The chain couples TRBV20-1 to TRBJ2-3, with D maybe TRBD2 (6 bases). CDR3 size: 14 residues. Germline values: CDR1 DFQATT, CDR2 SNEGSKA (reference sequence). The V gene lost 5 bases and the J gene lost 2 bases, with 14 bases spanning the gap. CDR3 protein: CSAFRDFFTDTQYF. The CDR3 DNA sequence: TGCAGTGCTTTCCGGGACTTTTTCACAGATACGCAGTATTTT.

The rearrangement joins TRBV29-1 to TRBJ2-3; no firm D call. CDR1 SQVTM and CDR2 ANQGSEA come from the germline V gene. The CDR3 covers 13 residues. Trimming removed 0 bases from V and 1 base from J, with 5 bases in between. CDR3 DNA: TGCAGCGTTGAAGAGAGTGGCACAGATACGCAGTATTTT. This sequence encodes CSVEESGTDTQYF.

Of note for this clonotype: A read error may produce the germline difference seen at one junction end. The chain couples TRBV5-1 to TRBJ2-3, with 8 bases lining up with TRBD1. This CDR3 is 14 amino acids long. The germline gives CDR1 SGHRS, CDR2 YFSETQ. This CDR3 reads CASSWTGSTDTQYF. The CDR3 bases are TGTGCCAGCAGTTGGACAGGGTCCACAGATACGCAGTATTTT.

For this clonotype: This may arise from a read error, as a much more abundant clone is one base away. The chain has TRBV20-1 and TRBJ2-5; 7 bases fit TRBD2. The CDR3 runs to 16 residues. Germline values: CDR1 DFQATT, CDR2 SNEGSKA (reference sequence). CDR3 sequence reads: CRARDWVAGIQETQYF. DNA of the CDR3: TGCAGAGCTAGAGATTGGGTAGCGGGCATTCAAGAGACCCAGTACTTC.

This chain uses TRBV7-3 with TRBJ2-4; TRBD1 agrees at 7 bases. This CDR3 contains 14 residues. Germline CDR1 reads SGHTA; CDR2 reads FQGTGA. The J segment lost 6 bases and the V segment lost 5 bases, leaving 7 bases of the junction unmatched. CDR3 sequence reads: CASSPGTVRNIQYF. In DNA, the CDR3 is TGTGCCAGCAGCCCCGGGACAGTGAGAAACATTCAGTACTTC.

The chain couples TRBV7-2 to TRBJ1-6; 8 bases line up with TRBD1. This CDR3 has 16 residues. Trimming took 4 bases from V and 0 from J; bases not matched to a gene: 2. The germline gives CDR1 SGHTA, CDR2 FQGNSA. The CDR3 coding sequence is TGTGCCAGCAGCTACAGGGGGGTCTCCTATAATTCACCCCTCCACTTT. Its protein is CASSYRGVSYNSPLHF. Full variable domain (rest looked up from reference TRBV7-2 and TRBJ1-6): GAGVSQSPSNKVTEKGKDVELRCDPISGHTALYWYRQSLGQGLEFLIYFQGNSAPDKSGLPSDRFSAERTGGSVSTLTIQRTQQEDSAVYLCASSYRGVSYNSPLHFGNGTRLTVT.

The J gene is TRBJ2-1, the V gene TRBV2; D may match TRBD1 or TRBD2 (5 bases each). Trimming took off 5 bases at V and 5 bases at J, with 10 bases between the two ends. CDR3 size: 13 residues. From germline, CDR1 is SNHLY and CDR2 FYNNEI. CDR3 nucleotides: TGTGCCAGCAGTTCAGAGGGGAACAATGAGCAGTTCTTC. As protein: CASSSEGNNEQFF. Full variable domain (outside the CDR3, taken from reference TRBV2 and TRBJ2-1): EPEVTQTPSHQVTQMGQEVILRCVPISNHLYFYWYRQILGQKVEFLVSFYNNEISEKSEIFDDQFSVERPDGSNFTLKIRSTKLEDSAMYFCASSSEGNNEQFFGPGTRLTVL.

The V gene is TRBV4-3, the J gene TRBJ2-7, with D possibly TRBD2 on 5 matching bases. This CDR3 region has 14 residues. V was pared by 4 bases and J by 2 bases, with 12 bases between. Germline loops: CDR1 LGHNA, CDR2 YSLEER. CDR3 residues: CASSPFRGTYEQYF. Written as DNA, the CDR3 is TGCGCCAGCAGCCCGTTCCGAGGGACCTACGAGCAGTACTTC.